This T cell receptor beta chain was recovered during a study of T cells in tuberculosis (dated by TCRdb to the late 2010s). Notes on the research overall: To characterize T cells specific for the mycobacterial lipid antigen glucose monomycolate (GMM), the study used CD1B tetramers together with high-throughput TCR immunosequencing. In a South African clinical cohort, IGRA-negative adolescents, IGRA-positive adolescents with latent tuberculosis and adults with active tuberculosis were compared, with nine to eleven people in each group. PBMC from patients with active tuberculosis were archived either before the start of standard anti-tuberculosis treatment or within 7 days of starting that treatment. The paper as a whole reports these results and caveats: Compared with IGRA-negative controls, TCR-alpha repertoires from active tuberculosis had smaller mean NN-distances to GMM-specific TCRs, which suggests clonal expansion of these TCRs. A classifier using the diverse GMM-specific repertoire reached roughly 90% accuracy (AUROC 0.8 to 0.95), compared with around 68% accuracy using GEM motif frequencies. The smaller NN-distances were partly driven by shorter CDR3-alpha lengths in active tuberculosis patients, and the difference for TCR-beta did not reach statistical significance. Which clinical samples got chosen depended on the availability of cryopreserved specimens, and the active tuberculosis cases were adults, whereas the controls were adolescents.

The immunoSEQ multiplex PCR assay was used to generate TCR libraries, with TCR-beta and/or TCR-alpha/delta assays applied to each sample. The amplified TCR libraries were sequenced on the Illumina high-throughput platform. On the authors' methods: Clustering and dimensionality reduction relied on pairwise TCRdist distances among GMM-specific receptors from T cells that were either sorted ex vivo or expanded in vitro. Each clinical repertoire was scored by mean NN-distance, the average TCRdist to the nearest 10% of tetramer-positive reference sequences. To compute GEM TCR motif frequency, the fraction of unique TCRs matching known GEM sequences by V/J usage and CDR3 length was calculated. Active tuberculosis was classified by linear discriminant analysis with leave-one-out cross-validation, implemented in scikit-learn. Imported from immuneACCESS, the table was reduced by TCRdb to in-frame sequences with V and J called. These copies leave out some clones; in studies compared against another copy, an unresolved V gene accounts for under half, and the cause of the remainder is not known. V, J and clone size derive from that table, while D and trimming were established from the DNA sequence. The sample yields approximately 31,000 clones; roughly 86% were counted once. The top ten hold about 5.5% of the sample.

What this sample's time point label stands for: new active TB diagnosis, blood taken before or within 7 days of starting treatment. The active tuberculosis patients were newly diagnosed, HIV-seronegative South African adults aged 18 years or older. Confirmation of active tuberculosis came from positive sputum smear microscopy and/or a positive M. tuberculosis culture. Immunosequencing was performed on unsorted cryopreserved PBMC, with roughly 100,000 T cells per clinical donor covered on average. As regards this clone: Its antigen specificity is not known. Base-call qualities are not available, and no considerably larger clone is one nucleotide away.

V and J are trimmed by 4 bases and 7 bases, and the gene matches miss 6 bases of the junction. From the cysteine up to the phenylalanine, the CDR3 has a length of 15 residues. Kept here is only the CDR3 DNA, which spans 45 bases and is read in frame from base 1. CDR1 and CDR2, looked up from the germline V gene, are KGHSH and LQKENI. The V gene is TRBV18 and the J gene is TRBJ1-6; a stretch of 8 junction bases matches TRBD1. This specimen was PBMCs, taken at tuberculosis diagnosis. The source is an adult with tuberculosis. Here the CDR3 is given as CASSQVGQVNSPLHF. The DNA is as follows: TGTGCCAGCTCACAGGTGGGACAGGTCAATTCACCCCTCCACTTT.